This passage covers 27 T cell receptor beta chains from one sample sequenced in a study of cytomegalovirus exposure and HLA in healthy donors. A multiplex PCR was run with 60 Vbeta primers and 13 Jbeta primers. Clones were read by immunoSEQ multiplex PCR, and TCRdb kept only the in-frame ones, dropping some. The sample consists of around 99,000 clones, about 74% of them appearing once. Sample: PBMCs. The receptors shown here come from a woman in her 40s in good health and CMV-seropositive.

The chain couples TRBV4-1 to TRBJ2-1; TRBD1 agrees at 8 bases. This CDR3 spans 15 amino acids. Unmatched junction bases numbered 4, after V lost 6 bases and J lost 0 bases. CDR1 and CDR2 (germline): MGHRA, YSYEKL. The CDR3 coding sequence is TGCGCCAGCAGGCGGGACAGGAGCTCCTACAATGAGCAGTTCTTC. Residues: CASRRDRSSYNEQFF.

V gene TRBV4-2 combines with J gene TRBJ2-7, with 8 bases fitting TRBD1. This CDR3 has 15 amino acids. Germline trimming cut 1 base from V and 1 base from J; bases unmatched to any gene: 3. Germline V gene sequence: CDR1 LGHNA, CDR2 YNFKEQ. The CDR3 sequence is CASSQVQGASYEQYF. The CDR3 bases are TGTGCCAGCAGCCAAGTCCAGGGGGCTTCCTACGAGCAGTACTTC.

This clone was found a few times. The chain carries TRBV5-1 and TRBJ2-2; a possible D gene is TRBD2 (6 bases). Per the germline V gene, CDR1 is SGHRS and CDR2 is YFSETQ. V was cut by 6 bases and J by 0 bases, with 21 bases left in between. The CDR3 has 18 amino acids. The CDR3 DNA reads as TGCGCCAGCAACGGGGGACCCCTAGGAGTTTCGAACACCGGGGAGCTGTTTTTT. Its protein product is CASNGGPLGVSNTGELFF.

This chain links TRBV9 with TRBJ2-1; unclear D gene. Per the germline V gene, CDR1 is SGDLS and CDR2 is YYNGEE. Trimming cost V 4 bases and J 0 bases, with 20 bases left between them. This CDR3 has 18 amino acids. The chain's CDR3 is CASSRSEEVLSSYNEQFF. CDR3 DNA sequence: TGTGCCAGCAGCCGGTCGGAAGAGGTCCTGAGCTCCTACAATGAGCAGTTCTTC.

This rearrangement joins TRBV7-9 to TRBJ2-6; 8 nucleotides line up with TRBD1. The germline gives CDR1 SEHNR, CDR2 FQNEAQ (reference sequence). This CDR3 comprises 19 residues. V lost 1 base and J lost 0; bases outside the gene matches: 8. In DNA form, the CDR3 reads TGTGCCAGCAGCTTAGATTGGACAGGGAGCTTCTCTGGGGCCAACGTCCTGACTTTC. It specifies CASSLDWTGSFSGANVLTF.

The chain combines TRBV29-1 with TRBJ1-5; D is undetermined. Trimming removed 5 bases from V and 0 bases from J, with 8 bases in between. This CDR3 has 13 amino acids. Germline CDR1 is SQVTM and CDR2 is ANQGSEA. In nucleotides, the CDR3 is TGCAGCGTTTTGGAGAATAGCAATCAGCCCCAGCATTTT. As protein: CSVLENSNQPQHF.

This clone was seen a handful of times. The chain has TRBV7-6 and TRBJ2-7; tentatively, D is TRBD2 (5 bases). The V end lost 5 bases, the J end lost 5 bases, and 19 bases lay between the germline ends. CDR3 size: 15 residues. Germline CDR1 reads SGHVS; CDR2 reads FNYEAQ. CDR3 in DNA: TGTGCCAGCAGCCTGCGGCCCGGGAAGAGCCACGAGCAGTACTTC. Translated, it gives CASSLRPGKSHEQYF.

The gene calls are TRBV4-2 and TRBJ2-3, with 9 bases aligning to TRBD2. The CDR3 totals 15 residues. V lost 1 base and J lost 8; bases outside the gene matches: 7. Germline V lookup: CDR1 LGHNA, CDR2 YNFKEQ. CDR3 region: CASSQGVAGEGTQYF. Here the CDR3 DNA reads TGTGCCAGCAGCCAAGGGGTAGCGGGGGAAGGTACGCAGTATTTT.

In its sample, this clone was seen a few times. The genes are TRBV27 and TRBJ2-1; possible D gene TRBD2, 5 bases. In germline, CDR1 is MNHEY, CDR2 SMNVEV (reference sequence). The CDR3 totals 14 residues. V dropped 1 base and J dropped 9 bases, with 13 bases sitting between them. The CDR3 DNA reads TGTGCCAGCAGTTTATGGGGAAGAGCGGTTGAGCAGTTCTTC. Its translation: CASSLWGRAVEQFF.

V and J are TRBV30 and TRBJ2-7, with a weak D call TRBD2 (6 bases). Germline V CDR1 and CDR2: GTSNPN, SVGIG (reference sequence). The germline V and J ends were trimmed by 2 bases and 3 bases, with 8 bases remaining between them. This CDR3 region has 12 residues. The CDR3 DNA sequence: TGTGCCTGGAGTTCGGAGGGCTACGAGCAGTACTTC. Its translation: CAWSSEGYEQYF. Full variable domain (outside the CDR3, taken from reference TRBV30 and TRBJ2-7): SQTIHQWPATLVQPVGSPLSLECTVEGTSNPNLYWYRQAAGRGLQLLFYSVGIGQISSEVPQNLSASRPQDRQFILSSKKLLLSDSGFYLCAWSSEGYEQYFGPGTRLTVT.

The chain uses TRBV5-1 and TRBJ1-3; 7 bases fit TRBD1. Germline CDR1 SGHRS, CDR2 YFSETQ. The CDR3 totals 16 residues. The V segment lost 4 bases and the J segment 0 bases; nucleotides outside the gene matches: 7. The CDR3 nucleotides are TGCGCCAGCAGCCCCCGACAGGGAGGCTCTGGAAACACCATATATTTT. Its protein product is CASSPRQGGSGNTIYF.

This clone was counted ten times or more. V usage is TRBV5-1 and J usage is TRBJ1-6; no reliable D call. The CDR3 sequence is 15 residues long. V was shortened by 5 bases and J by 7 bases, with 16 bases between the two germline ends. The germline V gene has CDR1 SGHRS and CDR2 YFSETQ. The CDR3, as DNA: TGCGCCAGCAGGAGGCTGTCGGATGGAAATTCACCCCTCCACTTT. Translating it yields CASRRLSDGNSPLHF.

This sequence joins TRBV7-9 and TRBJ2-2; 7 nucleotides match TRBD1. This CDR3 spans 17 amino acids. J gave up 3 bases and V 0 bases, and 7 bases lay outside the gene matches. From germline, CDR1 is SEHNR and CDR2 FQNEAQ (reference sequence). CDR3 protein: CASSLALGQPDTGELFF. CDR3 in DNA: TGTGCCAGCAGCTTAGCCCTGGGACAGCCAGACACCGGGGAGCTGTTTTTT.

This rearrangement joins TRBV4-1 to TRBJ1-2; D remains ambiguous. The CDR3 is made up of 14 amino acids. The germline V gene encodes CDR1 MGHRA and CDR2 YSYEKL. Trimming removed 4 bases from V and 6 bases from J, with 15 bases in between. Written as DNA, the CDR3 is TGCGCCAGCAGCCCCAGACGTGGAGATGATGGCTACACCTTC. Translation gives CASSPRRGDDGYTF.

The V and J genes are TRBV10-1 and TRBJ1-3; 8 bases match TRBD1. The germline V gene has CDR1 WNHNN and CDR2 SYGVQD (reference sequence). V lost 0 bases, J lost 4 bases, and 8 bases stayed unmatched. CDR3 length: 17 amino acids. CDR3 DNA: TGCGCCAGCAGTGAGTCCCTCAGGGGGCGCGTGGGAAACACCATATATTTT. Its protein product is CASSESLRGRVGNTIYF.

The chain carries TRBV2 and TRBJ1-1; 7 bases match TRBD1. Germline trimming cut 6 bases from V and 4 bases from J; bases unmatched to any gene: 5. The CDR3 has 13 amino acids. Germline V lookup: CDR1 SNHLY, CDR2 FYNNEI. CDR3 coding DNA: TGTGCCAGCAGAGTAACAGGGGCCACTGAAGCTTTCTTT. It translates to CASRVTGATEAFF. The entire variable domain, with the rest obtained from reference TRBV2 and TRBJ1-1, is as follows: EPEVTQTPSHQVTQMGQEVILRCVPISNHLYFYWYRQILGQKVEFLVSFYNNEISEKSEIFDDQFSVERPDGSNFTLKIRSTKLEDSAMYFCASRVTGATEAFFGQGTRLTVV.

This clone has only one observation. V usage is TRBV4-2 and J usage is TRBJ1-2; D not resolved. The CDR3 covers 15 residues. CDR1 LGHNA and CDR2 YNFKEQ come from the germline V gene. V lost 5 bases, J lost 8 bases, and 21 bases lay in between. The CDR3 here is CASSAGIADSVGYTF. For the CDR3, the DNA is TGTGCCAGCAGCGCCGGGATAGCCGATTCAGTGGGCTACACCTTC.

This clone occurred once. The J gene is TRBJ1-5, the V gene TRBV6-5; the match to TRBD1 covers 9 bases. CDR1 MNHEY and CDR2 SVGAGI come from the germline V gene. After removal of 4 bases from V and 4 bases from J, the junction contained 2 bases not matched to a gene. The CDR3 length is 14 residues. Here the CDR3 reads CASSWDRDNQPQHF. As DNA, the CDR3 is TGTGCCAGCAGTTGGGACAGGGATAATCAGCCCCAGCATTTT.

The CDR3 here is CASSQTNRGSIMDNEQFF. Here the CDR3 DNA reads TGTGCCAGCAGCCAAACTAACAGGGGAAGCATTATGGACAATGAGCAGTTCTTC. The V gene is TRBV14, the J gene TRBJ2-1, with TRBD1 matching over 7 bases. The CDR3 consists of 18 residues. Trimming cost V 2 bases and J 5 bases; bases outside gene matches: 15. The V gene's germline CDR1 is SGHDN and CDR2 FVKESK.

The gene calls are TRBV5-1 and TRBJ1-1; TRBD1 is a possible D gene (6 bases). This CDR3 comprises 14 residues. Germline V gives CDR1 SGHRS, CDR2 YFSETQ. The germline V and J ends were trimmed by 1 base and 5 bases, with 12 bases remaining between them. CDR3 DNA: TGCGCCAGCAGCTTGTTTGGGGGCAGGACTGAAGCTTTCTTT. Translating gives CASSLFGGRTEAFF.

The V call is TRBV6-1, the J call TRBJ1-2; no reliable D call. In germline, CDR1 is MNHNS, CDR2 SASEGT. V was clipped by 7 bases and J by 1 base, with 10 bases between them. This CDR3 is 13 amino acids long. In DNA, the CDR3 is TGTGCCAGCATCAGTCCGTTTAACTATGGCTACACCTTC. Translating it yields CASISPFNYGYTF.

The CDR3 nucleotides are TGTGCCAGCAGCCACCGCGGGACAGGGGACTTCTATGGCTACACCTTC. Its translation: CASSHRGTGDFYGYTF. The rearrangement links TRBV5-4 to TRBJ1-2, with 10 bases that match TRBD1. This CDR3 is 16 amino acids long. J was trimmed by 4 bases and V by 4 bases; bases with no gene match: 10. Germline CDR1 is SGHNT and CDR2 is YYREEE (reference sequence).

The rearrangement joins TRBV18 to TRBJ2-2; tentatively, D is TRBD2 (5 bases). Germline assignment: CDR1 KGHSH and CDR2 LQKENI. V was pared by 5 bases and J by 5 bases, with 9 bases between. CDR3 size: 13 residues. The CDR3 nucleotides read TGTGCCAGCTCATCGGACTTAACCGGGGAGCTGTTTTTT. It yields the protein CASSSDLTGELFF. The full variable domain, its missing parts supplied by reference TRBV18 and TRBJ2-2, is NAGVMQNPRHLVRRRGQEARLRCSPMKGHSHVYWYRQLPEEGLKFMVYLQKENIIDESGMPKERFSAEFPKEGPSILRIQQVVRGDSAAYFCASSSDLTGELFFGEGSRLTVL.

CDR3: CATSRTGRDQPQHF. The CDR3 DNA follows: TGTGCCACCAGCAGAACAGGGCGCGATCAGCCCCAGCATTTT. The rearrangement links TRBV15 to TRBJ1-5; D possibly corresponds to TRBD1 (6 bases). CDR1 is LNHNV, CDR2 YYDKDF, per germline (reference sequence). Trimming removed 2 bases from V and 5 bases from J, with 10 bases in between. The CDR3 consists of 14 residues.

The chain combines TRBV19 with TRBJ1-1, with unresolved D. The CDR3 has 15 residues. CDR1 is LNHDA and CDR2 is SQIVND in the germline V gene (reference sequence). With 2 bases removed from V and 0 bases from J, the gap between germline ends came to 10 bases. CDR3 nucleotide sequence: TGTGCCAGTAGTATAACGCCGTACATGAACACTGAAGCTTTCTTT. The encoded protein is CASSITPYMNTEAFF. The full variable domain, with the rest looked up from reference TRBV19 and TRBJ1-1, is DGGITQSPKYLFRKEGQNVTLSCEQNLNHDAMYWYRQDPGQGLRLIYYSQIVNDFQKGDIAEGYSVSREKKESFPLTVTSAQKNPTAFYLCASSITPYMNTEAFFGQGTRLTVV.

The chain has TRBV9 and TRBJ1-5; 7 bases fit TRBD1. This CDR3 is built from 15 residues. V dropped 4 bases and J dropped 4; count of bases not matched to a gene: 8. Germline values: CDR1 SGDLS, CDR2 YYNGEE. CDR3 in DNA: TGTGCCAGCAGCCCGAGCCCAGGGGGAAATCAGCCCCAGCATTTT. It encodes CASSPSPGGNQPQHF.

The chain carries TRBV6-5 and TRBJ2-2; maybe TRBD2 (7 bases). V lost 3 bases, J lost 1 base, and 12 bases lay in between. The germline V gene encodes CDR1 MNHEY and CDR2 SVGAGI. The CDR3 is 16 amino acids. The CDR3 region has the DNA TGTGCCAGCAGTTATCTGAGGGGGGGGAACACCGGGGAGCTGTTTTTT. This translates into CASSYLRGGNTGELFF.